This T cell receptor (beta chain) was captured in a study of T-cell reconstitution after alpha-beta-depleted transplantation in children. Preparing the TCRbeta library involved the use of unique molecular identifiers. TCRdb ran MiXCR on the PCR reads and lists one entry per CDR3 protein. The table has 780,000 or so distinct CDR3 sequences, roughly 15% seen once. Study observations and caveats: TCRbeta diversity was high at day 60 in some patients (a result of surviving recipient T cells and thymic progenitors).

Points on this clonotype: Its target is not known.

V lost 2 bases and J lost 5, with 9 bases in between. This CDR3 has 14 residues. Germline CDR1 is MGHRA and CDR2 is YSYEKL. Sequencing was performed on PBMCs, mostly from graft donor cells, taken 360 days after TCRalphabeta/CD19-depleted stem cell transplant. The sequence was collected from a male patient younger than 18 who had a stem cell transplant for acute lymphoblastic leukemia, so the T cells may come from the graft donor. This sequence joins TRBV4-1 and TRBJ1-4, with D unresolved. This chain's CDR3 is CASSQPNKNEKLFF. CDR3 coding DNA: TGCGCCAGCAGCCAACCGAACAAGAATGAAAAACTGTTTTTT.